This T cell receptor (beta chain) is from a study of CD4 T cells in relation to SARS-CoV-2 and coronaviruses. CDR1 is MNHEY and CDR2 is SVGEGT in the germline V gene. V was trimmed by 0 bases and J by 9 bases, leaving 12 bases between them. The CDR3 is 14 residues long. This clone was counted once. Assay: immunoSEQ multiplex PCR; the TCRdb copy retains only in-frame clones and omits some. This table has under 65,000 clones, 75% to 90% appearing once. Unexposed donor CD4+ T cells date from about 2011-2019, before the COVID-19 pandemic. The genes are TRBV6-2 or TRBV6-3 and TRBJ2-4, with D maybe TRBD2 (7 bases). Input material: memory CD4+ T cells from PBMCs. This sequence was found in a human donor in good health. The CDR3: CASSYSSGGRIQYF. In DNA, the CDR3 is TGTGCCAGCAGTTACTCTTCCGGGGGGCGCATTCAGTACTTC.